This is a list of T cell receptor beta chains from one sample in a study of blood T cell repertoires in COVID-19. Generated by immunoSEQ multiplex PCR, the TCRdb table keeps only in-frame clones and is missing some. The sample consists of 49,000 or so clones, about 90% of them appearing once. Source material: peripheral blood. These receptors were taken from a man aged 50 or older with acute or convalescent COVID-19. Each CDR3 is given with its conserved first and last residue. A D gene is named only where the DNA matches it firmly. Not every row has a clone size; where given, it reads once, few, many or a size class.

d_gene: TRBD1
v_gene: TRBV13
abundance: .
j_gene: TRBJ1-1
CDR3nt: TGTGCCAGCAGCTTAGGCGTGGGCGGGACAGGGGCCACTGAAGCTTTCTTT
CDR3aa: CASSLGVGGTGATEAFF

d_gene: .
v_gene: TRBV5-1
abundance: .
j_gene: TRBJ2-5
CDR3nt: TGCGCCAGCAGCTTGGTGGGAGTAAACTGGGAGACCCAGTACTTC
CDR3aa: CASSLVGVNWETQYF

d_gene: .
v_gene: TRBV2
abundance: once
j_gene: TRBJ1-1
CDR3nt: TGTGCCAGCAACGACCGGGTCCTCAGGGACACTGAAGCTTTCTTT
CDR3aa: CASNDRVLRDTEAFF

d_gene: .
v_gene: TRBV28
abundance: .
j_gene: TRBJ1-6
CDR3nt: TGTGCCAGCAGTTTATTGGGCCGTTCCCTCCACTTT
CDR3aa: CASSLLGRSLHF

d_gene: TRBD1
v_gene: TRBV28
abundance: .
j_gene: TRBJ1-4
CDR3nt: TGTGCCAGCTATCAGGGGGCAACTAATGAAAAACTGTTTTTT
CDR3aa: CASYQGATNEKLFF

d_gene: .
v_gene: TRBV27
abundance: .
j_gene: TRBJ1-5
CDR3nt: TGTGCCAGCAGTCTCTACGGCGCAGGGGTCGTCCAGCCCCAGCATTTT
CDR3aa: CASSLYGAGVVQPQHF

d_gene: .
v_gene: TRBV2
abundance: .
j_gene: TRBJ1-2
CDR3nt: TGTGCCAGCATTCTACCTTACGGTGGCTATGGCTACACCTTC
CDR3aa: CASILPYGGYGYTF

d_gene: .
v_gene: TRBV29-1
abundance: .
j_gene: TRBJ2-3
CDR3nt: TGCAGCGTTGGCTCGGGCACAGATACGCAGTATTTT
CDR3aa: CSVGSGTDTQYF

d_gene: TRBD1
v_gene: TRBV18
abundance: .
j_gene: TRBJ1-1
CDR3nt: TGTGCCAGCTCCCTCAACAGGGGGTACGCTGAAGCTTTCTTT
CDR3aa: CASSLNRGYAEAFF

d_gene: TRBD2
v_gene: TRBV6-2/TRBV6-3
abundance: .
j_gene: TRBJ2-1
CDR3nt: TGTGCCAGCAGTTACGGGGGGGTGTCCTACAATGAGCAGTTCTTC
CDR3aa: CASSYGGVSYNEQFF

d_gene: TRBD1
v_gene: TRBV18
abundance: .
j_gene: TRBJ2-2
CDR3nt: TGTGCCAGCTCACCCGGACAGGGTGTCACCGGGGAGCTGTTTTTT
CDR3aa: CASSPGQGVTGELFF

d_gene: .
v_gene: TRBV5-1
abundance: .
j_gene: TRBJ1-1
CDR3nt: TGCGCCAGCAGCTTGGGACCGGGACAGAACACTGAAGCTTTCTTT
CDR3aa: CASSLGPGQNTEAFF

d_gene: .
v_gene: TRBV5-1
abundance: .
j_gene: TRBJ2-1
CDR3nt: TGCGCCAGCAGCTTGTCCTCGAGCTCCTACAATGAGCAGTTCTTC
CDR3aa: CASSLSSSSYNEQFF

d_gene: .
v_gene: TRBV28
abundance: .
j_gene: TRBJ1-1
CDR3nt: TGTGCCAGCAGAAAGACAGACTACACTGAAGCTTTCTTT
CDR3aa: CASRKTDYTEAFF

d_gene: .
v_gene: TRBV21-1
abundance: .
j_gene: TRBJ2-1
CDR3nt: TGTGCCAGCAGCAAAAGGTGGCTAGCGTCAAACAATGAGCAGTTCTTC
CDR3aa: CASSKRWLASNNEQFF

d_gene: .
v_gene: TRBV5-6
abundance: .
j_gene: TRBJ1-2
CDR3nt: TGTGCCAGCAGCTTGGCCTCAACTGGGCGTAACTATGGCTACACCTTC
CDR3aa: CASSLASTGRNYGYTF

d_gene: .
v_gene: TRBV5-4
abundance: .
j_gene: TRBJ2-2
CDR3nt: TGTGCCAGCAGCTTGACTGAATATACCGGGGAGCTGTTTTTT
CDR3aa: CASSLTEYTGELFF

d_gene: .
v_gene: TRBV7-2
abundance: .
j_gene: TRBJ2-7
CDR3nt: TGTGCCAGCAGCCTCAGGCGGGGCACCGCTTATTCCTACGAGCAGTACTTC
CDR3aa: CASSLRRGTAYSYEQYF

d_gene: .
v_gene: TRBV11-2
abundance: .
j_gene: TRBJ2-1
CDR3nt: TGTGCCAGCAGCTTAGGCGGGACCTACAATGAGCAGTTCTTC
CDR3aa: CASSLGGTYNEQFF

d_gene: .
v_gene: TRBV15
abundance: few
j_gene: TRBJ2-3
CDR3nt: TGTGCCACCAGCGGATACAGGGATGCCACAGATACGCAGTATTTT
CDR3aa: CATSGYRDATDTQYF

d_gene: .
v_gene: TRBV19
abundance: .
j_gene: TRBJ1-2
CDR3nt: TGTGCCAGTAGTATGGGGGGAAGGCCATACTATGGCTACACCTTC
CDR3aa: CASSMGGRPYYGYTF

d_gene: .
v_gene: TRBV6-2/TRBV6-3
abundance: once
j_gene: TRBJ1-5
CDR3nt: TGTGCCAGCAGTTACGGAGGAAATCAGCCCCAGCATTTT
CDR3aa: CASSYGGNQPQHF

d_gene: .
v_gene: TRBV6-5
abundance: once
j_gene: TRBJ1-2
CDR3nt: TGTGCCAGCAGTTACTCGCGGGAGAGAGGCTACACCTTC
CDR3aa: CASSYSRERGYTF

d_gene: TRBD1
v_gene: TRBV30
abundance: .
j_gene: TRBJ1-6
CDR3nt: TGTGCCTGGAGTGCGGACAGGGGGTATTCACCCCTCCACTTT
CDR3aa: CAWSADRGYSPLHF

d_gene: .
v_gene: TRBV27
abundance: .
j_gene: TRBJ2-7
CDR3nt: TGTGCCAGCAGTTTATCAACGAGAAGTACCTACGAGCAGTACTTC
CDR3aa: CASSLSTRSTYEQYF